One sample yielded the 4 T cell receptor beta chains listed below, sequenced in a study of cytomegalovirus exposure and HLA in healthy donors. The PCR used 60 Vbeta and 13 Jbeta primers. Assay: immunoSEQ multiplex PCR; the TCRdb copy retains only in-frame clones and omits some. The sample gives under 200,000 clones, approximately 80% of which show up once; around 2.8% is in the top ten. The sequenced sample was PBMCs. The receptors were sampled from a woman aged 40-49 years in good health and CMV-seropositive.

In this sample, this clone turned up a few times. The chain combines TRBV6-6 with TRBJ1-3; D gene ambiguous. Trimming stripped 7 bases from V and 7 bases from J, with 11 bases between. Germline V lookup: CDR1 MNHNY, CDR2 SVGAGI (reference sequence). The CDR3 is 12 amino acids. The CDR3, as DNA: TGTGCCAGCACCAACCCCACTAACACCATATATTTT. Its translation: CASTNPTNTIYF.

The chain employs TRBV7-9 and TRBJ2-3; possible D gene TRBD1, 6 bases. V dropped 5 bases and J dropped 1 base, with 10 bases sitting between them. Germline-derived CDR1 and CDR2 are SEHNR and FQNEAQ (reference sequence). The CDR3 loop spans 14 amino acids. The CDR3 nucleotides are TGTGCCAGCAGCATTAGGACAGGCACAGATACGCAGTATTTT. This codes for CASSIRTGTDTQYF. The complete variable domain, with remaining parts taken from reference TRBV7-9 and TRBJ2-3, reads DTGVSQNPRHKITKRGQNVTFRCDPISEHNRLYWYRQTLGQGPEFLTYFQNEAQLEKSRLLSDRFSAERPKGSFSTLEIQRTEQGDSAMYLCASSIRTGTDTQYFGPGTRLTVL.

This chain joins TRBV5-6 and TRBJ1-2; TRBD1 is a possible D gene (5 bases). The germline V and J ends were trimmed by 0 bases and 5 bases, with 14 bases remaining between them. Germline assignment: CDR1 SGHDT and CDR2 YYEEEE. The CDR3 has 15 amino acids. The CDR3 nucleotides read TGTGCCAGCAGCTTGGCCGGCCGGGGGAGTTATGGCTACACCTTC. Its translation: CASSLAGRGSYGYTF.

This clone was found a few times. The rearrangement joins TRBV5-6 to TRBJ1-2; the D is unclear. CDR1 is SGHDT and CDR2 is YYEEEE in the germline V gene. Between the trimmed V and J ends, which lost 2 bases and 2 bases, there was a span of 13 bases. The CDR3 consists of 15 residues. CDR3 sequence (DNA): TGTGCCAGCAGCTTCGGGTCGCTGAAAAACTATGGCTACACCTTC. It specifies CASSFGSLKNYGYTF.